These T cell receptor beta chains were read from a single sample in a study of early T cells in non-severe SARS-CoV-2 infection. TCRdb called the 5' RACE reads again in MiXCR, with one record for every CDR3 protein. Counted here are about 60,000 distinct CDR3 sequences, around 12% occurring once; the ten biggest clones make up around 4.9%. Sequenced input: whole blood. The source of these receptors is an adult who was a healthcare worker with PCR-confirmed SARS-CoV-2 infection or an uninfected control (not recorded which). The CDR3 runs from the conserved cysteine through the conserved F or W. Each record gives: D gene, clone size, J gene, V gene, CDR3 protein, CDR3 DNA. D genes are given only for firm matches. Size tells how often a clone was seen (once, few, many) or the class of an expanded clone, and some rows leave it out.

d_gene: .
abundance: .
j_gene: TRBJ2-7
v_gene: TRBV29-1
CDR3aa: CSGGIHEQYF
CDR3nt: TGCAGCGGAGGGATCCACGAGCAGTACTTC

d_gene: .
abundance: few
j_gene: TRBJ2-1
v_gene: TRBV6-5
CDR3aa: CASSYSNLGYNEQFF
CDR3nt: TGTGCCAGCAGTTACTCGAATCTCGGATACAATGAGCAGTTCTTC

d_gene: .
abundance: many
j_gene: TRBJ2-7
v_gene: TRBV27
CDR3aa: CASSLMDSYSYEQYF
CDR3nt: TGTGCCAGCAGTTTAATGGACAGCTACTCCTACGAGCAGTACTTC

d_gene: .
abundance: many
j_gene: TRBJ2-2
v_gene: TRBV7-2
CDR3aa: CASNRGTNTGELFF
CDR3nt: TGTGCCAGCAATCGGGGGACCAACACCGGGGAGCTGTTTTTT

d_gene: .
abundance: .
j_gene: TRBJ1-5
v_gene: TRBV2
CDR3aa: CASSVGQAPQHF
CDR3nt: TGTGCCAGCAGTGTTGGCCAGGCGCCCCAGCATTTT

d_gene: TRBD1
abundance: once
j_gene: TRBJ2-7
v_gene: TRBV20-1
CDR3aa: CSAPAQGTYEQYF
CDR3nt: TGCAGTGCTCCCGCACAGGGGACCTACGAGCAGTACTTC

d_gene: .
abundance: many
j_gene: TRBJ1-1
v_gene: TRBV29-1
CDR3aa: CSVDKAMNTEAFF
CDR3nt: TGCAGCGTTGATAAGGCCATGAACACTGAAGCTTTCTTT

d_gene: TRBD2
abundance: few
j_gene: TRBJ2-4
v_gene: TRBV7-2
CDR3aa: CASSLGGSGGASNIRYF
CDR3nt: TGTGCCAGCAGCTTAGGCGGTAGCGGGGGGGCCTCGAACATTCGGTACTTC

d_gene: TRBD1
abundance: .
j_gene: TRBJ2-3
v_gene: TRBV5-1
CDR3aa: CASSLVGDRPTDTQYF
CDR3nt: TGCGCCAGCAGCTTGGTGGGGGACAGACCCACAGATACGCAGTATTTT

d_gene: .
abundance: .
j_gene: TRBJ1-2
v_gene: TRBV7-2
CDR3aa: CASSSDRIANYGYTF
CDR3nt: TGTGCCAGCAGCAGCGACAGGATAGCTAACTATGGCTACACCTTC

d_gene: .
abundance: .
j_gene: TRBJ1-2
v_gene: TRBV18
CDR3aa: CASSRDRNYGYTF
CDR3nt: TGTGCCAGCTCCAGAGACCGCAACTATGGCTACACCTTC

d_gene: .
abundance: few
j_gene: TRBJ1-2
v_gene: TRBV7-9
CDR3aa: CASSLIQGYGYTF
CDR3nt: TGTGCCAGCAGCTTAATCCAGGGCTATGGCTACACCTTC

d_gene: TRBD2
abundance: few
j_gene: TRBJ2-1
v_gene: TRBV2
CDR3aa: CASSEGLAGEQFF
CDR3nt: TGTGCCAGCAGTGAGGGACTAGCTGGTGAGCAGTTCTTC

d_gene: .
abundance: few
j_gene: TRBJ2-7
v_gene: TRBV20-1
CDR3aa: CSAKWGQGRNEQYF
CDR3nt: TGCAGTGCTAAGTGGGGCCAGGGAAGGAACGAGCAGTACTTC

d_gene: .
abundance: few
j_gene: TRBJ2-3
v_gene: TRBV14
CDR3aa: CASSQVPGGTDTQYF
CDR3nt: TGTGCCAGCAGCCAAGTCCCGGGAGGCACAGATACGCAGTATTTT

d_gene: TRBD2
abundance: few
j_gene: TRBJ2-3
v_gene: TRBV4-3
CDR3aa: CASSQDPALGLAGGGDTQYF
CDR3nt: TGCGCCAGCAGCCAAGACCCTGCTTTGGGACTAGCGGGGGGTGGAGATACGCAGTATTTT

d_gene: .
abundance: .
j_gene: TRBJ1-5
v_gene: TRBV5-6
CDR3aa: CASSFGHRLQPQHF
CDR3nt: TGTGCCAGCAGCTTCGGGCACAGACTCCAGCCCCAGCATTTT

d_gene: .
abundance: .
j_gene: TRBJ2-5
v_gene: TRBV18
CDR3aa: CASSREVQETQYF
CDR3nt: TGTGCCAGCTCACGGGAAGTCCAAGAGACCCAGTACTTC

d_gene: TRBD1
abundance: .
j_gene: TRBJ2-4
v_gene: TRBV27
CDR3aa: CASSRKPPGQGDIQYF
CDR3nt: TGTGCCAGCAGCCGGAAACCCCCGGGACAGGGAGACATTCAGTACTTC

d_gene: .
abundance: many
j_gene: TRBJ2-1
v_gene: TRBV11-3
CDR3aa: CASSSGRGEQFF
CDR3nt: TGTGCCAGCAGCTCCGGACGTGGGGAGCAGTTCTTC

d_gene: TRBD1
abundance: many
j_gene: TRBJ1-3
v_gene: TRBV6-1
CDR3aa: CATQGGSLTGNTIYF
CDR3nt: TGTGCCACCCAGGGGGGGTCCCTAACTGGAAACACCATATATTTT

d_gene: .
abundance: .
j_gene: TRBJ2-7
v_gene: TRBV20-1
CDR3aa: CSVPDGYEQYF
CDR3nt: TGCAGTGTACCGGACGGTTACGAGCAGTACTTC

d_gene: .
abundance: .
j_gene: TRBJ2-7
v_gene: TRBV10-3
CDR3aa: CAISESELAPYEQYF
CDR3nt: TGTGCCATCAGTGAGTCGGAGCTAGCCCCCTACGAGCAGTACTTC

d_gene: TRBD1
abundance: few
j_gene: TRBJ1-3
v_gene: TRBV10-2
CDR3aa: CASSARQGVVGNTIYF
CDR3nt: TGCGCCAGCAGTGCCCGACAGGGCGTAGTAGGAAACACCATATATTTT

d_gene: TRBD1
abundance: .
j_gene: TRBJ1-1
v_gene: TRBV27
CDR3aa: CASRTGPNTEAFF
CDR3nt: TGTGCCAGCAGGACAGGGCCGAACACTGAAGCTTTCTTT

d_gene: .
abundance: few
j_gene: TRBJ2-3
v_gene: TRBV12-3/TRBV12-4
CDR3aa: CASSWGSGGGSDTQYF
CDR3nt: TGTGCCAGCAGTTGGGGTTCGGGGGGCGGCTCAGATACGCAGTATTTT

d_gene: .
abundance: .
j_gene: TRBJ1-2
v_gene: TRBV6-2/TRBV6-3
CDR3aa: CASHHQVGTHYGYTF
CDR3nt: TGTGCCAGCCACCACCAAGTCGGCACTCACTATGGCTACACCTTC

d_gene: .
abundance: once
j_gene: TRBJ2-3
v_gene: TRBV19
CDR3aa: CASSIGGLGTDTQYF
CDR3nt: TGTGCCAGTAGTATAGGGGGTTTGGGCACAGATACGCAGTATTTT

d_gene: .
abundance: few
j_gene: TRBJ1-1
v_gene: TRBV5-1
CDR3aa: CASSSGNPEAFF
CDR3nt: TGCGCCAGCAGTTCGGGGAATCCTGAAGCTTTCTTT

d_gene: .
abundance: .
j_gene: TRBJ1-2
v_gene: TRBV29-1
CDR3aa: CSAQVGGGYGYTF
CDR3nt: TGCAGCGCTCAGGTGGGGGGCGGCTATGGCTACACCTTC

d_gene: .
abundance: .
j_gene: TRBJ1-2
v_gene: TRBV6-1
CDR3aa: CASSENRNNGYTF
CDR3nt: TGTGCCAGCAGTGAAAACAGGAATAATGGCTACACCTTC

d_gene: TRBD2
abundance: many
j_gene: TRBJ2-1
v_gene: TRBV6-2/TRBV6-3
CDR3aa: CASRSGGSYNEQFF
CDR3nt: TGTGCCAGCAGAAGCGGGGGGTCCTACAATGAGCAGTTCTTC

d_gene: .
abundance: many
j_gene: TRBJ2-1
v_gene: TRBV2
CDR3aa: CASSAPPRGNEQFF
CDR3nt: TGTGCCAGCAGTGCACCCCCACGGGGCAATGAGCAGTTCTTC

d_gene: TRBD1
abundance: .
j_gene: TRBJ1-6
v_gene: TRBV7-2
CDR3aa: CASSRGQGYVTPLHF
CDR3nt: TGTGCCAGCAGCCGCGGACAGGGTTATGTTACACCCCTCCACTTT

d_gene: .
abundance: few
j_gene: TRBJ2-7
v_gene: TRBV20-1
CDR3aa: CSASALRLSSYEQYF
CDR3nt: TGCAGTGCTAGTGCACTCCGACTGAGCTCCTACGAGCAGTACTTC

d_gene: .
abundance: few
j_gene: TRBJ1-2
v_gene: TRBV30
CDR3aa: CAWMDVRRSYGYTF
CDR3nt: TGTGCCTGGATGGACGTAAGGCGGAGCTATGGCTACACCTTC

d_gene: TRBD1
abundance: many
j_gene: TRBJ2-7
v_gene: TRBV5-1
CDR3aa: CASSKTGAGGEQYF
CDR3nt: TGCGCCAGCAGCAAGACAGGGGCTGGCGGCGAGCAGTACTTC

d_gene: .
abundance: .
j_gene: TRBJ2-7
v_gene: TRBV29-1
CDR3aa: CSVARADYEQYF
CDR3nt: TGCAGCGTCGCCAGAGCCGATTACGAGCAGTACTTC

d_gene: .
abundance: .
j_gene: TRBJ2-3
v_gene: TRBV7-2
CDR3aa: CASSLGVMTDTQYF
CDR3nt: TGTGCCAGCAGCTTAGGGGTTATGACAGATACGCAGTATTTT

d_gene: TRBD1
abundance: .
j_gene: TRBJ1-1
v_gene: TRBV29-1
CDR3aa: CSARDRVGTEAFF
CDR3nt: TGCAGCGCCAGGGACAGGGTTGGCACTGAAGCTTTCTTT

d_gene: .
abundance: few
j_gene: TRBJ1-5
v_gene: TRBV5-4
CDR3aa: CASRNENQPQHF
CDR3nt: TGTGCCAGCAGAAATGAAAATCAGCCCCAGCATTTT

d_gene: .
abundance: .
j_gene: TRBJ1-1
v_gene: TRBV6-1
CDR3aa: CASSEYTREAFF
CDR3nt: TGTGCCAGCAGTGAATATACGAGGGAAGCTTTCTTT

d_gene: .
abundance: .
j_gene: TRBJ2-1
v_gene: TRBV2
CDR3aa: CASSVVSNNEQFF
CDR3nt: TGTGCCAGCAGTGTAGTTTCAAACAATGAGCAGTTCTTC